The 5 T cell receptor beta chains below come from one sample, sequenced in a study of T cell repertoires in cytomegalovirus infection (dated by TCRdb to about 2019). Their cognate antigens are unknown. The instrument was an Illumina HiSeq 1500. TCRdb's own reprocessing of the public reads used fastp at Q25 and MiXCR and kept productive beta chains. Rows matching on CDR3 protein sequence are summarized as one entry with the most common DNA and genes. Across this sample there are a few hundred thousand distinct CDR3 sequences, with about 35% seen only once. The leading ten clones occupy around an eighth of the sample. The sample's treatment or condition label, decoded: in vitro stimulation with specific CMV peptide epitopes to enrich CMV-specific T cells. The input for sequencing was cultured PBMCs, taken from culture after CMV antigen stimulation. These receptor sequences come from a human donor in good health (CMV status not recorded). Some clones in this sample may be carry-over from other donors' samples.

This clonotype was counted many times. The chain combines TRBV19 with TRBJ1-5; D call uncertain. Germline CDR1 and CDR2: LNHDA and SQIVND (reference sequence). Trimming cost V 4 bases and J 5 bases, with 9 bases left between them. CDR3 length: 13 residues. The CDR3 nucleotides read TGTGCCAGTAGTACCCAATTGCATCAGCCCCAGCATTTT. This codes for CASSTQLHQPQHF.

This clonotype was seen a handful of times. This sequence joins TRBV11-2 and TRBJ2-1; D might be TRBD2 (5 bases). Between the trimmed V and J ends, which lost 5 bases and 0 bases, there was a span of 26 bases. Germline lookup yields CDR1 SGHAT and CDR2 FQNNGV. This CDR3 has 20 residues. CDR3 in DNA: TGTGCCAGCAGCCGGGGTTTTGGGCGGGTTTCAATTAGCTCCTACAATGAGCAGTTCTTC. Translating it yields CASSRGFGRVSISSYNEQFF.

There are many counts of this clonotype. This chain connects TRBV7-9 to TRBJ2-1; the match to TRBD2 covers 11 bases. Germline CDR1 and CDR2: SEHNR and FQNEAQ (reference sequence). V shed 4 bases, J shed 8 bases, and the junction held 7 bases outside the gene matches. The CDR3 is 15 residues long. The CDR3, as DNA: TGTGCCAGCAGCTCGACTAGCGGGAAACGCTATGAGCAGTTCTTC. This translates into CASSSTSGKRYEQFF. Full variable domain (rest looked up from reference TRBV7-9 and TRBJ2-1): DTGVSQNPRHKITKRGQNVTFRCDPISEHNRLYWYRQTLGQGPEFLTYFQNEAQLEKSRLLSDRFSAERPKGSFSTLEIQRTEQGDSAMYLCASSSTSGKRYEQFFGPGTRLTVL.

This clonotype was detected only a few times. The chain recombines TRBV5-4 with TRBJ1-1, with 7 bases aligning to TRBD1. From germline, CDR1 is SGHNT and CDR2 YYREEE (reference sequence). The length of the CDR3 is 15 residues. The J segment lost 4 bases and the V segment lost 0 bases, leaving 6 bases of the junction unmatched. This CDR3 is CASSLEGGRGTEAFF. In DNA, the CDR3 is TGTGCCAGCAGCTTGGAAGGGGGCAGGGGCACTGAAGCTTTCTTT.

The V and J genes are TRBV7-2 and TRBJ2-1, with 11 bases aligning to TRBD2. V was clipped by 2 bases and J by 3 bases; unmatched bases: 6. The CDR3 is 17 residues long. The germline V gene encodes CDR1 SGHTA and CDR2 FQGNSA. CDR3 DNA: TGTGCCAGCAGCTTACCCACCGGGACTAGCGGCTACAATGAGCAGTTCTTC. Translation: CASSLPTGTSGYNEQFF. The whole variable domain, remainder taken from reference TRBV7-2 and TRBJ2-1, is GAGVSQSPSNKVTEKGKDVELRCDPISGHTALYWYRQSLGQGLEFLIYFQGNSAPDKSGLPSDRFSAERTGGSVSTLTIQRTQQEDSAVYLCASSLPTGTSGYNEQFFGPGTRLTVL.